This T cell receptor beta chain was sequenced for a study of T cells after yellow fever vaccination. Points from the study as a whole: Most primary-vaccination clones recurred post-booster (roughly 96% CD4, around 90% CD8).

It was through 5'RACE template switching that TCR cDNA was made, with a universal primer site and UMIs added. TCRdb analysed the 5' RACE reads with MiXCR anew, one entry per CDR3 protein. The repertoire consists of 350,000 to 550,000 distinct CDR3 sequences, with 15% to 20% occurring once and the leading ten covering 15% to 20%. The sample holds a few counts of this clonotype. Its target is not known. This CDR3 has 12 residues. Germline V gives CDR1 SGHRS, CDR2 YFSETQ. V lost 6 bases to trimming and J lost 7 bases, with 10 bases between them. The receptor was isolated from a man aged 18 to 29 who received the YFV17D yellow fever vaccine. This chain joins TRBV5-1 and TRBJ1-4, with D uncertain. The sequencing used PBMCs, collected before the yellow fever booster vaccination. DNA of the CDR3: TGCGCCAGCAAAGGCGCGGTTGAAAAACTGTTTTTT. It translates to CASKGAVEKLFF.